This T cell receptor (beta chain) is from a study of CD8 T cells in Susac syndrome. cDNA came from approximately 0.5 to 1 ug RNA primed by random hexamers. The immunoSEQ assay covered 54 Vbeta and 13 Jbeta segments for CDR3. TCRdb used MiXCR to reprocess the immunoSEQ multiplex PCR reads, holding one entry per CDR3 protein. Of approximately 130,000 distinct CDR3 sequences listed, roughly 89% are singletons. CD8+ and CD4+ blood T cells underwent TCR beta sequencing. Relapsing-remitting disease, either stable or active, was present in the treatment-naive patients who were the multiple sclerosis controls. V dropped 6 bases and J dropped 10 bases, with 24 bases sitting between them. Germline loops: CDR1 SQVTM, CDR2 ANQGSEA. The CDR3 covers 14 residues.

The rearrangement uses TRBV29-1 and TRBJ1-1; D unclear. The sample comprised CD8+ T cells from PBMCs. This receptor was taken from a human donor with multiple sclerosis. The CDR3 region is CSVRTTDGGKGAFF. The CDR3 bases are TGCAGCGTCCGCACGACGGACGGAGGGAAGGGAGCTTTCTTT.